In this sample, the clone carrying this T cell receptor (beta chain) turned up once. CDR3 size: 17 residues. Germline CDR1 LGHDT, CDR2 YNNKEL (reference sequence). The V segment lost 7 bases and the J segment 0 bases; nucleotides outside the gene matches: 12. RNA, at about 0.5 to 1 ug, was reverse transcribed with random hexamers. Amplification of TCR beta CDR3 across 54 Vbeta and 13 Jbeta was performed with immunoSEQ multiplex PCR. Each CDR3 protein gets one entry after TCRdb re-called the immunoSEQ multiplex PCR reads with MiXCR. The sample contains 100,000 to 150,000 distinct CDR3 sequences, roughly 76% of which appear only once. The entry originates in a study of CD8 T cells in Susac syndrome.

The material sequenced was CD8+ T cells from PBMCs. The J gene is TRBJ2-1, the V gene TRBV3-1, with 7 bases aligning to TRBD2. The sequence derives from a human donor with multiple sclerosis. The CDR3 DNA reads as TGTGCCAGCACTTCAACTCGCGGGGGAAGCTCCTACAATGAGCAGTTCTTC. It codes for CASTSTRGGSSYNEQFF.